This T cell receptor (beta chain) was observed in a study of blood T cell repertoires in COVID-19. About the study: Acute-phase and convalescent COVID-19 samples originated in the United States, Italy and Spain. The cDNA or gDNA used as material had been derived from T cells, B-cell-depleted T cells, or PBMCs.

Original handling: Amplification with reference gene primers provided the estimates of nucleated cell counts. Some clones are missing from TCRdb's copy, which holds only in-frame ones; the method was immunoSEQ multiplex PCR. The D gene and trimming were derived from the DNA, and the V and J assignments and clone size from that table. The sample has around 130,000 clones; 90% are singletons. CDR1 is SGHTA and CDR2 is FQGNSA in the germline V gene. The CDR3 runs 15 residues. Between the trimmed V and J ends, which lost 2 bases and 5 bases, there was a span of 10 bases. The chain has TRBV7-2 and TRBJ1-6; a weak D match, TRBD1 (6 bases). Material: peripheral blood. The sequence was collected from a woman of 80 years or more with acute or convalescent COVID-19. CDR3 region: CASSLQGWNNSPLHF. In DNA, the CDR3 is TGTGCCAGCAGCTTACAGGGGTGGAATAATTCACCCCTCCACTTT.